These 27 T cell receptor beta chains were all obtained from the same sample, sequenced in a study of blood T cells in healthy people across ages. Through a sample-barcoded 5' primer and a J-beta primer mix, a second PCR was run for roughly 6 to 11 cycles. Using its own MiXCR run on the 5' RACE reads, TCRdb lists one record per CDR3 protein. This sample yields about 1.1 million distinct CDR3 sequences, of which 35% to 45% are seen a single time; under 15% belongs to the top ten. Sequencing input: blood. The receptors were gathered from a man younger than 35 in good health.

This clonotype was seen more than once but under ten times. The chain recombines TRBV7-9 with TRBJ1-5; D remains ambiguous. CDR3 length: 15 residues. Germline V gene lookup returns CDR1 SEHNR and CDR2 FQNEAQ (reference sequence). V lost 4 bases to trimming and J lost 5 bases, with 15 bases between them. The CDR3 sequence is CASSSARGPDQPQHF. CDR3 nucleotides: TGTGCCAGCAGCTCCGCCCGAGGTCCCGATCAGCCCCAGCATTTT.

The chain couples TRBV20-1 to TRBJ1-1; D is unclear. Germline V gene lookup returns CDR1 DFQATT and CDR2 SNEGSKA (reference sequence). Between the trimmed V and J ends, which lost 5 bases and 0 bases, there was a span of 13 bases. CDR3 length: 14 residues. CDR3 bases: TGCAGTGCTCGGTCGTGGCAGTTGAACACTGAAGCTTTCTTT. Amino acid sequence: CSARSWQLNTEAFF.

V and J are TRBV5-1 and TRBJ2-5, with D perhaps being TRBD1 or TRBD2 (5 bases each). The CDR3 consists of 14 residues. The V and J ends lost 1 base and 11 bases respectively, with 18 bases between them. Germline values: CDR1 SGHRS, CDR2 YFSETQ. The chain's CDR3 is CASSLWDEDNEQYF. For the CDR3, the DNA is TGCGCCAGCAGCTTGTGGGACGAAGACAATGAGCAGTACTTC.

The chain carries TRBV9 and TRBJ1-4; TRBD1 matches at 7 bases. With 0 bases clipped from V and 5 bases from J, the junction kept 7 bases outside the gene matches. The CDR3 has 16 residues. CDR1 and CDR2 (germline): SGDLS, YYNGEE. The CDR3 reads CASSVGFDRVNEKLFF. CDR3 DNA: TGTGCCAGCAGCGTAGGCTTCGACAGGGTCAATGAAAAACTGTTTTTT. The full variable domain, in which reference TRBV9 and TRBJ1-4 provide the parts outside the CDR3, is DSGVTQTPKHLITATGQRVTLRCSPRSGDLSVYWYQQSLDQGLQFLIQYYNGEERAKGNILERFSAQQFPDLHSELNLSSLELGDSALYFCASSVGFDRVNEKLFFGSGTQLSVL.

To note about this clonotype: A much larger clone lies a single base off, so this may be a read error. This rearrangement joins TRBV4-1 to TRBJ2-4; possible D gene TRBD1, 5 bases. Near its end, the DNA agrees better with TRBJ2-7, so the J call may be wrong. The CDR3 totals 13 residues. CDR1 and CDR2 from the germline V gene are MGHRA and YSYEKL. CDR3 nucleotide sequence: TGCGCCAGCGGCCAGGGCAGGCTTGACGAGCAGTACTTC. This gives the protein CASGQGRLDEQYF.

The rearrangement joins TRBV7-6 to TRBJ2-5; TRBD1 agrees at 8 bases. The better agreement between TRBJ2-7 and the DNA end casts doubt on the J call. Germline V gene lookup returns CDR1 SGHVS and CDR2 FNYEAQ. CDR3 size: 16 residues. CDR3 nucleotides: TGTGCCAGCAGCTTAGGTCTGAGGACAGGGCTCGGCGAGCAGTACTTC. Its translation is CASSLGLRTGLGEQYF.

The chain is built from TRBV9 and TRBJ1-2; 7 bases fit TRBD1. V gave up 4 bases and J gave up 7 bases; unmatched junction bases: 7. The germline V gene encodes CDR1 SGDLS and CDR2 YYNGEE. The CDR3 runs 13 residues. The CDR3 here is CASSLGQVAGYTF. DNA of the CDR3: TGTGCCAGCAGCCTCGGACAGGTTGCTGGCTACACCTTC.

The rearrangement links TRBV20-1 to TRBJ1-2; 8 bases are a match to TRBD1. The CDR3 covers 15 residues. Trimming at V came to 0 bases and at J to 8 bases, leaving 11 bases not matched to a gene. The germline V gene has CDR1 DFQATT and CDR2 SNEGSKA (reference sequence). The CDR3 DNA sequence: TGCAGTGCTAGAGATCACGGGCAGGGGGCCGGGGGCTACACCTTC. Amino acids: CSARDHGQGAGGYTF.

This sequence joins TRBV11-2 and TRBJ1-3, with D possibly being TRBD1 (6 bases). Trimming pared 3 bases from V and 3 bases from J, leaving 12 bases between. CDR3 size: 15 residues. The germline CDR1 and CDR2 sequences are SGHAT and FQNNGV. As DNA, the CDR3 is TGTGCCAGCAGCTTGGGGGGGGCTGATGGAAACACCATATATTTT. It encodes CASSLGGADGNTIYF.

This clonotype was picked up one time. The rearrangement joins TRBV5-1 to TRBJ2-5, with a possible D match to TRBD2 (6 bases). The V end lost 5 bases, the J end lost 3 bases, and 14 bases lay between the germline ends. This CDR3 contains 14 residues. Per germline, CDR1 SGHRS and CDR2 YFSETQ. CDR3 in DNA: TGCGCCAGCAGTACCGGGACTCGAGAAGAGACCCAGTACTTC. It translates to CASSTGTREETQYF.

This clonotype was counted a few times. V usage is TRBV3-1 and J usage is TRBJ1-2; a possible D gene is TRBD1 (5 bases). The CDR3 consists of 14 residues. The V end was cut by 4 bases, the J end by 4 bases, with 13 bases between. The germline V gene encodes CDR1 LGHDT and CDR2 YNNKEL (reference sequence). The CDR3 loop reads CASSPPDITYGYTF. The CDR3, as DNA: TGTGCCAGCAGCCCCCCGGACATAACCTATGGCTACACCTTC.

Turning to this clonotype: The junction departs from the called germline gene at one end, perhaps through a read error. The chain employs TRBV6-2 or TRBV6-3 and TRBJ1-5; D not resolved. Germline assignment: CDR1 MNHEY and CDR2 SVGEGT. The CDR3 sequence is 13 residues long. The DNA of the CDR3 is TGTGTCAGCAGTTACGGAGCTAATCAGCCCCAGCATTTT. It translates to CVSSYGANQPQHF.

This clonotype was seen a few times. CDR3 DNA: TGCAGCGTTGGGGGCAGCGGACACTCCTCTGGGGCCAACGTCCTGACTTTC. Residues: CSVGGSGHSSGANVLTF. The V and J genes are TRBV29-1 and TRBJ2-6; D is tentatively TRBD1 or TRBD2 (5 bases each). Germline loops: CDR1 SQVTM, CDR2 ANQGSEA. Trimming removed 4 bases from V and 0 bases from J, with 16 bases in between. CDR3 length: 17 amino acids. The variable domain in full, completed from reference TRBV29-1 and TRBJ2-6, reads SAVISQKPSRDICQRGTSLTIQCQVDSQVTMMFWYRQQPGQSLTLIATANQGSEATYESGFVIDKFPISRPNLTFSTLTVSNMSPEDSSIYLCSVGGSGHSSGANVLTFGAGSRLTVL.

The V gene is TRBV27, the J gene TRBJ2-5, with 9 bases aligning to TRBD2. V gave up 5 bases and J gave up 0 bases; unmatched junction bases: 25. Germline V gives CDR1 MNHEY, CDR2 SMNVEV (reference sequence). The CDR3 is made up of 22 amino acids. CDR3 in DNA: TGTGCCAGCAGTCCCTCCCCGGGCGGGGGGGATACTGCAGAAAAGTACCAAGAGACCCAGTACTTC. Translating it yields CASSPSPGGGDTAEKYQETQYF.

V is TRBV7-3 and J is TRBJ2-2, with D perhaps matching TRBD1 or TRBD2 (6 bases each). Trimming shortened V by 3 bases and J by 6 bases, and 11 bases separated the two germline ends. Germline V gene sequence: CDR1 SGHTA, CDR2 FQGTGA. This CDR3 has 14 amino acids. The CDR3 protein is CASSLGGTAGELFF. The CDR3 bases are TGTGCCAGCAGCTTGGGGGGCACAGCCGGGGAGCTGTTTTTT.

V usage is TRBV28 and J usage is TRBJ2-4, with D perhaps matching TRBD1 (6 bases). The germline V gene encodes CDR1 MDHEN and CDR2 SYDVKM. The ends were cut back, 6 bases at V and 5 bases at J, with 11 bases in the middle. The CDR3 has 13 residues. This CDR3 is CASSQGHENIQYF. The CDR3 region has the DNA TGTGCCAGCAGCCAGGGACACGAAAACATTCAGTACTTC.

In its sample, this clonotype was seen once. This rearrangement joins TRBV20-1 to TRBJ1-1, with a possible D match to TRBD1 (5 bases). The CDR3 runs to 12 residues. Germline CDR1 is DFQATT and CDR2 is SNEGSKA (reference sequence). V was cut by 5 bases and J by 6 bases, with 13 bases left in between. The CDR3 reads CSALAGFAEAFF. CDR3 DNA sequence: TGCAGTGCTTTAGCAGGGTTTGCTGAAGCTTTCTTT.

This clonotype was seen repeatedly, ten times or more. This chain connects TRBV15 to TRBJ1-2; possible D gene TRBD1, 6 bases. The CDR3 is 16 amino acids. Trimming shortened V by 0 bases and J by 4 bases, and 15 bases separated the two germline ends. Germline V gives CDR1 LNHNV, CDR2 YYDKDF (reference sequence). The chain's CDR3 is CATSRDRGPFLYGYTF. CDR3 in DNA: TGTGCCACCAGCAGAGATCGGGGGCCCTTTCTCTATGGCTACACCTTC.

The chain recombines TRBV20-1 with TRBJ1-5; D uncertain. This CDR3 is built from 15 residues. The germline gives CDR1 DFQATT, CDR2 SNEGSKA (reference sequence). V lost 3 bases and J lost 0, with 12 bases in between. The CDR3 region has the DNA TGCAGTGCTAGTGCCCCCATCGATAGCAATCAGCCCCAGCATTTT. Protein product: CSASAPIDSNQPQHF.

V and J are TRBV20-1 and TRBJ1-5; D gene unclear. The CDR3 runs 13 residues. The germline V and J ends were trimmed by 6 bases and 3 bases, with 12 bases remaining between them. The germline CDR1 and CDR2 sequences are DFQATT and SNEGSKA (reference sequence). CDR3 amino acids: CSAEEEDNQPQHF. The CDR3 nucleotides are TGCAGTGCGGAGGAGGAGGACAATCAGCCCCAGCATTTT.

This clonotype was counted a single time. V gene TRBV2 combines with J gene TRBJ1-1; D might be TRBD1 (5 bases). The V gene's germline CDR1 is SNHLY and CDR2 FYNNEI. The CDR3 spans 14 residues. The germline V and J ends were trimmed by 7 bases and 4 bases, with 16 bases remaining between them. The CDR3 region is CASKQAAGGTEAFF. CDR3 nucleotides: TGTGCCAGCAAACAGGCGGCTGGGGGCACTGAAGCTTTCTTT.

The V and J genes are TRBV12-3 or TRBV12-4 and TRBJ1-2; the D is unclear. This CDR3 contains 14 residues. Trimming took off 3 bases at V and 4 bases at J, with 12 bases between the two ends. The chain's CDR3 is CASSFGSSAYGYTF. CDR3 DNA sequence: TGTGCCAGCAGTTTTGGCAGCTCAGCCTATGGCTACACCTTC.

The V gene is TRBV6-5, the J gene TRBJ1-4; D may be TRBD1 (5 bases). CDR1 MNHEY and CDR2 SVGAGI come from the germline V gene. This CDR3 has 15 residues. The V and J ends lost 0 bases and 7 bases respectively, with 12 bases between them. CDR3 sequence (DNA): TGTGCCAGCAGTTACTCGCTCGGGGCGGTTGAAAAACTGTTTTTT. It is translated as CASSYSLGAVEKLFF.

On this clonotype itself: The germline gene is not matched at one end of the junction; a read error may be the cause. This chain joins TRBV7-9 and TRBJ2-1; D not certain. Germline V CDR1 and CDR2: SEHNR, FQNEAQ (reference sequence). There are 11 residues in the CDR3. CDR3 DNA: TGTTCCAGCAGCTTAATGGGGGAGCAGTTCTTC. The encoded protein is CSSSLMGEQFF.

Details on this clonotype: One junction end does not reproduce the germline sequence, and a read error may be involved. The chain employs TRBV20-1 and TRBJ1-6; D might be TRBD1 (6 bases). The CDR3 covers 12 residues. Per germline, CDR1 DFQATT and CDR2 SNEGSKA (reference sequence). The CDR3 sequence is CSVTGSNSPPHF. CDR3 sequence (DNA): TGCAGTGTGACAGGCAGTAATTCACCCCCCCACTTT.

This clonotype was detected a few times. The chain links TRBV6-6 to TRBJ1-5; the D gene is possibly TRBD1 (5 bases). The CDR3 length is 14 residues. The germline V and J ends were trimmed by 0 bases and 6 bases, with 9 bases remaining between them. CDR1 and CDR2 from the germline V gene are MNHNY and SVGAGI (reference sequence). CDR3 nucleotides: TGTGCCAGCAGTTACTCGGGCAGGGCTCAGCCCCAGCATTTT. It yields the protein CASSYSGRAQPQHF.

The chain links TRBV6-5 to TRBJ1-5; D ambiguous. Trimming cost V 2 bases and J 0 bases, with 20 bases left between them. Germline CDR1 and CDR2: MNHEY and SVGAGI. The CDR3 spans 19 residues. The CDR3 DNA follows: TGTGCCAGCAGTTACCAGGAGCGAGAAAGTAAATATAGCAATCAGCCCCAGCATTTT. It yields the protein CASSYQERESKYSNQPQHF.